This TCR beta chain was profiled in a study of breast tumors, draining lymph nodes, adjacent tissues. TCRdb called the multiplex PCR reads again in MiXCR, with one record for every CDR3 protein. The sample contains about 200,000 distinct CDR3 sequences, approximately 33% of which appear only once. This clonotype was counted ten times or more. Its antigen remains unidentified. V was pared by 9 bases and J by 2 bases, with 22 bases between. The CDR3 totals 16 residues. CDR1 and CDR2 (germline): SGHNT, YYREEE (reference sequence). Breast cancer patients provided tissue from their axillary draining lymph nodes. Study-level points and caveats: Tumor TCR diversity was below lymph nodes but above nontumor tissue.

This chain connects TRBV5-4 to TRBJ2-3; TRBD2 might be the D (7 bases). The source of this sequence is a female donor with breast cancer. Some clones in this sample may be carry-over from other donors' samples. The sample comprised axillary lymph node tissue. CDR3 sequence (DNA): TGTGCCACCAGGGCGGGGGCTCCTGGGTACACAGATACGCAGTATTTT. Protein sequence: CATRAGAPGYTDTQYF.